The rows below give T cell receptor beta chains drawn from one sample of a study of shared clonotypes between healthy human individuals. Sequencing used immunoSEQ multiplex PCR; TCRdb keeps in-frame clones, though not all of them. This sample has roughly 1.5 million clones, with approximately 98% found just once. The specimen was naive CD4+ T cells sorted from blood. These receptor sequences come from a man in his thirties or forties in good health. Both conserved end residues are part of each CDR3. The order of the fields is V gene, D gene, J gene, clone size, CDR3 DNA, CDR3 protein. The D gene is left open where the match is weak. Clone size is not always given. Where it is, it says once, few, many or a class for expanded clones.

TRBV25-1,NA,TRBJ2-5,NA,TGTGCCAGCACAGGACGGCCTCTTGAGACCCAGTACTTC,CASTGRPLETQYF
TRBV18,NA,TRBJ2-5,NA,TGTGCCAGCTCCCAGTATAGAGAAGAGACCCAGTACTTC,CASSQYREETQYF
TRBV19,NA,TRBJ2-1,once,TGTGCCAGTAGTATCCCGGGCTCCTACAATGAGCAGTTCTTC,CASSIPGSYNEQFF
TRBV28,TRBD2,TRBJ2-4,NA,TGTGCCAGCAGTCCTCCTTTAGCGGGCCTAAACATTCAGTACTTC,CASSPPLAGLNIQYF
TRBV27,TRBD2,TRBJ2-2,NA,TGTGCCAGCAGGCGCGAAAGACTAGCGGGAGGTGGAGGGGAGCTGTTTTTT,CASRRERLAGGGGELFF
TRBV7-9,NA,TRBJ2-5,NA,TGTGCCAGCAGCTTTTTCGAAGAGACCCAGTACTTC,CASSFFEETQYF
TRBV5-1,NA,TRBJ2-3,NA,TGCGCCAGCACTATGGACCGCGGGCGGTCTGATACGCAGTATTTT,CASTMDRGRSDTQYF
TRBV28,NA,TRBJ1-4,NA,TGTGCCAGCAGGCGCTCTGGGGGAGAACATGAAAAACTGTTTTTT,CASRRSGGEHEKLFF
TRBV28,NA,TRBJ2-7,NA,TGTGCCAGCAGCTTGACAGAAAACGAGCAGTACTTC,CASSLTENEQYF
TRBV5-5,NA,TRBJ2-1,NA,TGTGCCAGCAGGCGGGGGCAGTCCTACAATGAGCAGTTCTTC,CASRRGQSYNEQFF
TRBV18,NA,TRBJ2-7,NA,TGTGCCAGCTCACCTACGGCAGGGGAAACCTACGAGCAGTACTTC,CASSPTAGETYEQYF
TRBV2,NA,TRBJ2-5,NA,TGTGCCAGCTCTATACCAGGGTCGGAGACCCAGTACTTC,CASSIPGSETQYF
TRBV4-3,NA,TRBJ2-7,NA,TGCGCCAGCAGCCAAGCCCTTGGGGCCTCGGGTAGCTACGAGCAGTACTTC,CASSQALGASGSYEQYF
TRBV9,TRBD1,TRBJ1-2,NA,TGTGCCAGCAGCGATACACAGGGGTTCGGCGGCTACACCTTC,CASSDTQGFGGYTF
TRBV7-9,TRBD2,TRBJ2-3,NA,TGTGCCAGCAGCTTAGGAGCGCGGGAGAGAGATACGCAGTATTTT,CASSLGARERDTQYF
TRBV28,NA,TRBJ2-7,NA,TGTGCCAGCAGTTTAAATCGTGAGCAGTACTTC,CASSLNREQYF
TRBV2,TRBD2,TRBJ2-7,NA,TGTGCCAGCAGTGCTGCTAGCGGGAGGATAGGGTCCTACGAGCAGTACTTC,CASSAASGRIGSYEQYF
TRBV30,NA,TRBJ1-2,NA,TGTGCCTGGAGCGCGCTGCTTAACTATGGCTACACCTTC,CAWSALLNYGYTF
TRBV11-3,NA,TRBJ1-1,NA,TGTGCCAGCAGCTTAGCAGGATCTGAAGCTTTCTTT,CASSLAGSEAFF
TRBV28,NA,TRBJ2-2,once,TGTGCCAGCAGTTTTCAGAGAGGCGGGGAGCTGTTTTTT,CASSFQRGGELFF
TRBV2,TRBD1,TRBJ2-3,NA,TGTGCCAGCACTTTCTTATCCGGGACAGGGTACACAGATACGCAGTATTTT,CASTFLSGTGYTDTQYF
TRBV4-1,NA,TRBJ1-1,NA,TGCGCCAGCAGCCAAGGGTTCTCGAACACTGAAGCTTTCTTT,CASSQGFSNTEAFF
TRBV5-1,TRBD2,TRBJ2-1,once,TGCGCCAGCAGGGAGGCTAGCGGACCTAATGAGCAGTTCTTC,CASREASGPNEQFF
TRBV28,NA,TRBJ2-2,once,TGTGCCAGCACTATAGGGGTAGGAGCGAACACCGGGGAGCTGTTTTTT,CASTIGVGANTGELFF
TRBV11-2,TRBD1,TRBJ2-7,NA,TGTGCCAGCAGTTGGGGCGACAGGGGACACGTCTACGAGCAGTACTTC,CASSWGDRGHVYEQYF
TRBV18,NA,TRBJ1-1,NA,TGTGCCAGCTCACCTAACGGGGGAAGAGGGAACACTGAAGCTTTCTTT,CASSPNGGRGNTEAFF
TRBV6-6,TRBD1,TRBJ2-1,NA,TGTGCCAGCAGTTACGGCAGGGGGCGTGGGGAGCAGTTCTTC,CASSYGRGRGEQFF
TRBV14,TRBD1,TRBJ2-1,NA,TGTGCCAGCACGACAGGGATCGGAGGTAATGAGCAGTTCTTC,CASTTGIGGNEQFF
TRBV10-2,TRBD2,TRBJ2-1,NA,TGCGCCAGCAGTTCAATCGGGACTAGCGGGAGTATGTATGAGCAGTTCTTC,CASSSIGTSGSMYEQFF
TRBV5-5,NA,TRBJ2-1,NA,TGTGCCAGCAGCTTGGTTAGGGGCTCCTACAATGAGCAGTTCTTC,CASSLVRGSYNEQFF
TRBV7-3,TRBD2,TRBJ2-2,NA,TGTGCCAGCACCCTCGGGAGGGCCGGTGAAGGGGAGCTGTTTTTT,CASTLGRAGEGELFF
TRBV6-4,NA,TRBJ2-1,NA,TGTGCCAGCAGTGCCCGGGACACGACGGGGGATGAGCAGTTCTTC,CASSARDTTGDEQFF
TRBV11-2,NA,TRBJ1-2,NA,TGTGCCAGCAGCTTACGGTCGGGGGCAGGTCTTGGCTACACCTTC,CASSLRSGAGLGYTF
TRBV19,NA,TRBJ2-2,NA,TGTGCCAGTAGTATAAGGGTTGCCGGGGAGCTGTTTTTT,CASSIRVAGELFF
TRBV12-5,TRBD2,TRBJ2-1,NA,TGTGCTAGTGGTTTACAAAGGAGGGGACTAGCGGGAAAGGTCGATGAGCAGTTCTTC,CASGLQRRGLAGKVDEQFF
TRBV7-6,NA,TRBJ2-1,NA,TGTGCCAGCAGCTTTGAGGGGGGCCCCTACAATGAGCAGTTCTTC,CASSFEGGPYNEQFF
TRBV30,TRBD2,TRBJ2-1,NA,TGTGCCTGGAGAGGACTAGCGGGGAGGGGTGACTCCTACAATGAGCAGTTCTTC,CAWRGLAGRGDSYNEQFF
TRBV7-9,TRBD2,TRBJ2-1,NA,TGTGCCAGCAGCCCAACTAGCGGGAGAGGAAATGAGCAGTTCTTC,CASSPTSGRGNEQFF
TRBV6-1,NA,TRBJ2-2,NA,TGTGCCAGCACAAGGACCACTAACACCGGGGAGCTGTTTTTT,CASTRTTNTGELFF
TRBV28,NA,TRBJ1-3,NA,TGTGCCAGTAGGGAGGGATCCGGAAACACCATATATTTT,CASREGSGNTIYF
TRBV18,TRBD1,TRBJ2-1,NA,TGTGCCAGCTCACCAAAGCGACAGGGGAATTTGGTGAACAATGAGCAGTTCTTC,CASSPKRQGNLVNNEQFF
TRBV14,NA,TRBJ1-4,NA,TGTGCCAGCAGCCAACCGGGGCAGGGAGAAAAACTGTTTTTT,CASSQPGQGEKLFF
TRBV7-7,NA,TRBJ2-5,NA,TGTGCCAGCAGTGGTGGGACCTACCAAGAGACCCAGTACTTC,CASSGGTYQETQYF
TRBV7-2,NA,TRBJ2-5,NA,TGTGCCAGCAGCTTAGTATCTATGGAGACCCAGTACTTC,CASSLVSMETQYF
TRBV9,TRBD2,TRBJ2-1,NA,TGTGCCAGCAGCCCCTGGAGAACTAGCGGGAGCCATGAGCAGTTCTTC,CASSPWRTSGSHEQFF
TRBV5-1,NA,TRBJ2-2,NA,TGCGCCAGCAGCTTGTCACTAGACGGGGAGCTGTTTTTT,CASSLSLDGELFF
TRBV6-6,NA,TRBJ1-5,NA,TGTGCCAGCAGTACGGGGGGTCAGCCCCAGCATTTT,CASSTGGQPQHF
TRBV5-1,NA,TRBJ1-2,NA,TGCGCCAGCAGCTTGGAACCGAGTAACTATGGCTACACCTTC,CASSLEPSNYGYTF